Following are 20 T cell receptor beta chains from one sample sequenced in a study of cytotoxic CD8 clonotypes in ibrutinib-treated CLL. Only in-frame clones appear in the TCRdb table, and some are missing; sequencing was by immunoSEQ multiplex PCR. Here the sample spans some 130,000 clones, around 80% being singletons. The material sequenced was PBMCs, taken after 24 months of ibrutinib treatment. These TCRs come from a human donor with chronic lymphocytic leukemia.

This chain connects TRBV7-7 to TRBJ1-6; D possibly corresponds to TRBD1 (6 bases). Per the germline V gene, CDR1 is SSHAT and CDR2 is FNYEAQ (reference sequence). The CDR3 sequence is 8 residues long. The V gene lost 8 bases and the J gene lost 18 bases, with 8 bases spanning the gap. CDR3 in amino acids: CASGQPHF. The CDR3 DNA reads as TGTGCCAGCGGACAGCCCCACTTT. The variable domain in full, completed from reference TRBV7-7 and TRBJ1-6, reads GAGVSQSPRYKVTKRGQDVTLRCDPISSHATLYWYQQALGQGPEFLTYFNYEAQPDKSGLPSDRFSAERPEGSISTLTIQRTEQRDSAMYRCASGQPHFGNGTRLTVT.

V and J are TRBV7-7 and TRBJ2-2; D is ambiguous. Germline V gene data show CDR1 as SSHAT and CDR2 as FNYEAQ (reference sequence). V gave up 1 base and J gave up 5 bases, with 17 bases separating them. The CDR3 has 17 amino acids. CDR3 coding DNA: TGTGCCAGCAGCTTAGACAGTCAGACGCTGGGGACCGGGGAGCTGTTTTTT. Amino acids: CASSLDSQTLGTGELFF.

The CDR3 coding sequence is TGTGCCAGCAGTCCACTGTCCGGGACGGAGATTATCGGGGAGCTGTTTTTT. It codes for CASSPLSGTEIIGELFF. The V call is TRBV27, the J call TRBJ2-2; D may be TRBD1 or TRBD2 (5 bases each). The germline V gene encodes CDR1 MNHEY and CDR2 SMNVEV (reference sequence). Trimming stripped 5 bases from V and 7 bases from J, with 23 bases between. The CDR3 is 17 residues long.

At least ten counts were recorded for this clone. Because the CDR3's place on the DNA is in doubt, the DNA is left out and the CDR3 is given as listed by TCRdb. The rearrangement joins TRBV21-1 to TRBJ1-1. TRBV21-1 is recorded as a pseudogene. The CDR3 spans 14 amino acids, including both terminal residues. This CDR3 is CASRMVGGGTEAFF.

The V call is TRBV15, the J call TRBJ2-2, with TRBD2 identical over 8 bases. The length of the CDR3 is 14 residues. In germline, CDR1 is LNHNV, CDR2 YYDKDF (reference sequence). V shed 6 bases and J 1 base; nucleotides not matched to a gene: 1. For the CDR3, the DNA is TGTGCCACCAGACGGGGGGGGAACACCGGGGAGCTGTTTTTT. Translating gives CATRRGGNTGELFF.

V is TRBV7-2 and J is TRBJ1-5, with TRBD1 matching over 8 bases. CDR1 is SGHTA and CDR2 is FQGNSA in the germline V gene. This CDR3 has 16 amino acids. The junction had 16 bases not matched to a gene; V was cut back by 11 bases and J by 4 bases. CDR3 in amino acids: CASSPYYRGGNQPQHF. In DNA, the CDR3 is TGTGCCTCCTCCCCTTATTACAGGGGGGGGAATCAGCCCCAGCATTTT.

The J gene is TRBJ1-2, the V gene TRBV18; 8 positions agree with TRBD1. Germline values: CDR1 KGHSH, CDR2 LQKENI. The ends lost 6 bases at V and 7 bases at J; junction bases unmatched: 16. CDR3 length: 16 amino acids. The CDR3 DNA reads TGTGCCAGCTCCGACCAACAGACCCAGGGGGCGGTTGGCTACACCTTC. It specifies CASSDQQTQGAVGYTF.

This clone turned up a few times. The J gene is TRBJ2-1, the V gene TRBV4-1, with 9 bases identical to TRBD1. The CDR3 has 21 amino acids. Trimming removed 0 bases from V and 6 bases from J; junction bases left unmatched: 21. Germline loops: CDR1 MGHRA, CDR2 YSYEKL. CDR3: CASSQDWGVGQGLPNRNEQFF. The CDR3 DNA reads as TGCGCCAGCAGCCAAGACTGGGGGGTGGGACAGGGATTGCCTAACCGCAATGAGCAGTTCTTC.

The chain links TRBV7-2 to TRBJ2-6; no clear D gene. In germline, CDR1 is SGHTA, CDR2 FQGNSA. The CDR3 totals 14 residues. V was pared by 1 base and J by 4 bases, with 5 bases between. The DNA for the CDR3 is TGTGCCAGCAGCTTAGATCTCGGGGCCAACGTCCTGACTTTC. Its translation: CASSLDLGANVLTF.

A few counts support this clone. The chain carries TRBV29-1 and TRBJ1-2, with no clear D. The CDR3 totals 13 residues. Germline CDR1 is SQVTM and CDR2 is ANQGSEA. Trimming cost V 4 bases and J 3 bases, with 12 bases left between them. The CDR3 nucleotides are TGCAGCGTTGCTTCACCAGGAGACTATGGCTACACCTTC. It yields the protein CSVASPGDYGYTF.

This CDR3 is CASTPTGDYEQYF. CDR3 nucleotide sequence: TGCGCCAGCACCCCGACGGGCGACTACGAGCAGTACTTC. The rearrangement links TRBV5-1 to TRBJ2-7; D is undetermined. Per germline, CDR1 SGHRS and CDR2 YFSETQ. V lost 6 bases and J 3 bases, leaving 13 bases between the germline ends. The CDR3 consists of 13 residues. Drawing the rest from reference TRBV5-1 and TRBJ2-7, the complete variable domain is KAGVTQTPRYLIKTRGQQVTLSCSPISGHRSVSWYQQTPGQGLQFLFEYFSETQRNKGNFPGRFSGRQFSNSRSEMNVSTLELGDSALYLCASTPTGDYEQYFGPGTRLTVT.

This chain uses TRBV6-6 with TRBJ1-5; D ambiguous. Germline V gene data show CDR1 as MNHNY and CDR2 as SVGAGI (reference sequence). The CDR3 is made up of 14 amino acids. V was pared by 6 bases and J by 2 bases, with 11 bases between. CDR3 sequence: CASRDPTGNQPQHF. CDR3 nucleotide sequence: TGTGCCAGCAGGGACCCGACTGGCAATCAGCCCCAGCATTTT.

V usage is TRBV7-3 and J usage is TRBJ1-2; D is undetermined. V was cut by 3 bases and J by 3 bases, with 8 bases left in between. The CDR3 has 13 residues. Germline values: CDR1 SGHTA, CDR2 FQGTGA. Written as DNA, the CDR3 is TGTGCCAGCAGCTTTTCTACGGACTATGGCTACACCTTC. It is translated as CASSFSTDYGYTF.

This chain links TRBV7-9 with TRBJ2-7; 8 nucleotides line up with TRBD1. The CDR3 consists of 16 residues. Unmatched junction bases numbered 12, after V lost 5 bases and J lost 3 bases. Germline V lookup: CDR1 SEHNR, CDR2 FQNEAQ (reference sequence). The CDR3 protein is CASSRGQANHDYEQYF. Written as DNA, the CDR3 is TGTGCCAGCAGCAGGGGACAGGCCAACCATGACTACGAGCAGTACTTC.

The rearrangement uses TRBV10-3 and TRBJ2-2, with 16 positions matching TRBD2. Trimming removed 10 bases from V and 6 bases from J; junction bases left unmatched: 8. This CDR3 spans 16 amino acids. Germline V CDR1 and CDR2: ENHRY, SYGVKD. CDR3 residues: CATGKGLAGGPGELFF. CDR3 DNA sequence: TGTGCCACCGGCAAGGGACTAGCGGGGGGGCCCGGGGAGCTGTTTTTT.

The V call is TRBV10-3, the J call TRBJ2-3; TRBD1 aligns across 7 bases. The CDR3 runs to 15 residues. The germline CDR1 and CDR2 sequences are ENHRY and SYGVKD. V trimming: 4 bases; J trimming: 3 bases; junction bases outside the gene matches: 7. This CDR3 is CAISGPQGVTDTQYF. DNA for the CDR3: TGTGCCATCAGTGGTCCCCAGGGGGTGACAGATACGCAGTATTTT.

The CDR3 DNA follows: TGTGCCTGGAGGGTAGTTGTTATGAACACTGAAGCTTTCTTT. Its protein product is CAWRVVVMNTEAFF. The rearrangement links TRBV30 to TRBJ1-1, with D unclear. With 3 bases removed from V and 0 bases from J, the gap between germline ends came to 11 bases. CDR3 length equals 14 residues. Germline CDR1 is GTSNPN and CDR2 is SVGIG (reference sequence).

V usage is TRBV6-5 and J usage is TRBJ2-6; D is possibly TRBD2 (5 bases). CDR1 is MNHEY, CDR2 SVGAGI, per germline. V was clipped by 2 bases and J by 4 bases, with 9 bases between them. The CDR3 covers 15 residues. CDR3 amino acids: CASSYAIAGANVLTF. CDR3 coding DNA: TGTGCCAGCAGTTACGCGATAGCGGGGGCCAACGTCCTGACTTTC.

The chain couples TRBV10-3 to TRBJ2-5; the match to TRBD2 covers 12 bases. This CDR3 spans 16 amino acids. Germline-derived CDR1 and CDR2 are ENHRY and SYGVKD. J gave up 2 bases and V 6 bases, and 7 bases lay outside the gene matches. In nucleotides, the CDR3 is TGTGCCATCAGCGAACTACTAGCGGGGGGACAAGAGACCCAGTACTTC. It yields the protein CAISELLAGGQETQYF.

The chain employs TRBV10-3 and TRBJ2-3; no clear D. This CDR3 region has 14 residues. From germline, CDR1 is ENHRY and CDR2 SYGVKD. Trimming shortened V by 7 bases and J by 0 bases, and 11 bases separated the two germline ends. In DNA form, the CDR3 reads TGTGCCATCAACGCGGATTCTAGCACAGATACGCAGTATTTT. It encodes CAINADSSTDTQYF.